This passage covers 32 T cell receptor beta chains from one sample sequenced in a study of tumor-infiltrating lymphocytes in primary liver carcinoma. Reverse transcription of around 0.45 ug total RNA with a constant-region primer produced TCR beta cDNA. For TCR beta, libraries were produced by three nested multiplex PCR rounds using slightly modified ARM-PCR. In the first two PCR rounds, TRBV1-TRBV30 forward primers were paired with a C-beta reverse primer, and each round lasted around 10 cycles. MiXCR, applied by TCRdb to the multiplex PCR reads, yields one record per CDR3 protein. The profile covers some 20,000 distinct CDR3 sequences, with under 85% appearing a single time and 40% taken by the ten largest. Both RNA and DNA were isolated together from around 20-30 mg of bulk tissue that had not been sorted. Sequenced input: liver tumor tissue from sampling region 4. Sample subset: tumor region T4, right-lateral pole. These receptors were obtained from a woman in her 30s with primary liver carcinoma and hepatitis B virus infection.

A word on this clonotype: The junction departs from the called germline gene at one end, perhaps through a read error. This rearrangement joins TRBV6-1 to TRBJ2-4; 10 bases map to TRBD2. CDR1 and CDR2 (germline): MNHNS, SASEGT. This CDR3 has 19 residues. The CDR3 nucleotides are TGTGTCAGCACCCGAGCGGGAGGGCCTTTCGGGCTAGCCAAAAATTTTCAGTACTTC. Translation: CVSTRAGGPFGLAKNFQYF.

The count of this clonotype is one. The chain has TRBV29-1 and TRBJ2-5; the match to TRBD2 covers 7 bases. Germline V gene data show CDR1 as SQVTM and CDR2 as ANQGSEA. The CDR3 contains 15 residues. V lost 2 bases to trimming and J lost 5 bases; unmatched junction nucleotides: 11. As DNA, the CDR3 is TGCAGCGTTGAAACTGGGAGGGGAGTGACGGAGACCCAGTACTTC. Its protein is CSVETGRGVTETQYF.

In its sample, this clonotype ranks as medium-sized. This CDR3 reads CAWSPGTGTDTQYF. The CDR3 bases are TGTGCCTGGAGTCCGGGGACGGGCACAGATACGCAGTATTTT. The chain links TRBV30 to TRBJ2-3, with D perhaps assigned TRBD1 or TRBD2 (5 bases each). CDR3 length equals 14 residues. Germline-derived CDR1 and CDR2 are GTSNPN and SVGIG (reference sequence). V gave up 2 bases and J gave up 1 base, with 10 bases separating them. Combining the CDR3 with reference TRBV30 and TRBJ2-3 gives the whole variable domain SQTIHQWPATLVQPVGSPLSLECTVEGTSNPNLYWYRQAAGRGLQLLFYSVGIGQISSEVPQNLSASRPQDRQFILSSKKLLLSDSGFYLCAWSPGTGTDTQYFGPGTRLTVL.

Concerning this clonotype itself: At one of its ends the junction is not consistent with the germline gene, which may arise from a read error. The chain couples TRBV6-5 to TRBJ2-5; tentatively, D is TRBD1 (6 bases). The V gene's germline CDR1 is MNHEY and CDR2 SVGAGI. This CDR3 has 13 amino acids. As DNA, the CDR3 is TGTGCTAGCAGTACCGACAGGCGGCCGACCCAGTACTTC. Translation gives CASSTDRRPTQYF.

This clonotype occurred once. The V gene is TRBV29-1, the J gene TRBJ2-1; D is unclear. Per germline, CDR1 SQVTM and CDR2 ANQGSEA. The CDR3 runs to 14 residues. The DNA of the CDR3 is TGCCGGGTTGTCGGGTTAATAGGTTGCAATGAGCAGTTCTTC. Protein product: CRVVGLIGCNEQFF.

Remarks on this clonotype: The junction differs from germline at one of its ends, possibly a read error. The chain has TRBV30 and TRBJ2-3; either TRBD1 or TRBD2 may fit D (5 bases each). Looked up from germline, CDR1 is GTSNPN and CDR2 is SVGIG (reference sequence). This CDR3 contains 14 residues. DNA for the CDR3: TGTGACTGGAGTCCGGGGACGGGCACAGATACGCATTATTTT. It specifies CDWSPGTGTDTHYF.

The chain couples TRBV5-4 to TRBJ2-5, with D maybe TRBD2 (6 bases). Germline assignment: CDR1 SGHNT and CDR2 YYREEE (reference sequence). V was clipped by 5 bases and J by 2 bases, with 16 bases between them. There are 15 residues in the CDR3. CDR3 sequence: CASSLGSSGQETQYF. Here the CDR3 DNA reads TGTGCCAGCAGTCTGGGGAGTAGCGGACAAGAGACCCAGTACTTC.

This clonotype was observed many times. This CDR3 is missing its conserved last phenylalanine or tryptophan, likely due to a read error. The chain links TRBV4-1 to TRBJ1-5; weak D call: TRBD1 (6 bases). Germline loops: CDR1 MGHRA, CDR2 YSYEKL. The CDR3 is made up of 14 amino acids. CDR3 amino acids: CTSDSRTDRQPQHL. CDR3 DNA sequence: TGCACCAGCGACTCACGGACAGATAGACAGCCCCAGCATCTT.

The sample holds a few counts of this clonotype. This CDR3 is missing its conserved last phenylalanine or tryptophan, likely due to a read error. The chain uses TRBV4-3 and TRBJ2-2; possibly TRBD2 for D (5 bases). This CDR3 spans 13 amino acids. The germline V gene encodes CDR1 LGHNA and CDR2 YSLEER. The CDR3 is CASSSMGAGKLFS. The CDR3, as DNA: TGCGCCAGCAGCTCGATGGGAGCCGGGAAGCTGTTTTCT.

This clonotype was recorded once. An end of the junction does not agree with germline; a read error may underlie this. J is TRBJ2-1 and V is TRBV4-3; possibly TRBD2 for D (6 bases). CDR1 and CDR2 from the germline V gene are LGHNA and YSLEER. The CDR3 extends over 16 amino acids. CDR3 coding DNA: TGCGCCAGCATCCAAGATGCGGGAAGCTCCCACAACAAGCAGTTCTTC. Amino acid sequence: CASIQDAGSSHNKQFF.

The CDR3 bases are TGTGCCAGCAGGTTTCACCCTCCTAGTACAGATACGCAGTATTTT. Amino acid sequence: CASRFHPPSTDTQYF. This chain connects TRBV12-3 or TRBV12-4 to TRBJ2-3; D ambiguous. V shed 6 bases and J shed 3 bases, with 16 bases lying between them. The CDR3 consists of 15 residues.

The chain uses TRBV5-1 and TRBJ2-1, with D perhaps matching TRBD1 (5 bases). The germline CDR1 and CDR2 sequences are SGHRS and YFSETQ. The CDR3 is 16 residues long. Trimming pared 7 bases from V and 0 bases from J, leaving 17 bases between. As DNA, the CDR3 is TGCGCCAGCCGCCCTTTGGACATCAGCTCCTACAATGAGCAGTTCTTC. Its protein is CASRPLDISSYNEQFF.

This clonotype was counted ten times or more. The rearrangement uses TRBV28 and TRBJ2-7; 10 nucleotides line up with TRBD1. Germline assignment: CDR1 MDHEN and CDR2 SYDVKM. The J segment lost 1 base and the V segment lost 5 bases, leaving 5 bases of the junction unmatched. This CDR3 is built from 15 residues. The CDR3 DNA reads TGTGCCAGCAGTGATGGGACAGGGGATTCCTACGAGCAGTACTTC. Amino acids: CASSDGTGDSYEQYF.

This clonotype was observed a handful of times. The junction departs from the called germline gene at one end, perhaps through a read error. V gene TRBV11-3 combines with J gene TRBJ2-1, with 12 positions matching TRBD2. CDR1 is SGHNT and CDR2 is YENEEA in the germline V gene. The CDR3 runs to 15 residues. The CDR3 DNA reads as TGCACCAGCAGCCGACTAGCGGGGGAGGGGTATGAGCAGTTCTTC. Translation gives CTSSRLAGEGYEQFF.

About this clonotype itself: The final CDR3 position lacks the conserved phenylalanine or tryptophan, pointing to a likely read error. The chain combines TRBV4-3 with TRBJ1-2; TRBD1 might be the D (5 bases). From germline, CDR1 is LGHNA and CDR2 YSLEER. The CDR3 spans 15 residues. The CDR3 spells CDSSQDWGTVNGYTL. The CDR3 DNA follows: TGCGACAGCAGCCAAGATTGGGGCACGGTGAATGGCTACACCTTA.

As concerns this clonotype: Since no conserved phenylalanine or tryptophan closes the CDR3, a read error is the likely cause. This chain connects TRBV11-2 to TRBJ2-7, with a possible D match to TRBD2 (5 bases). The CDR3 runs 13 residues. The germline gives CDR1 SGHAT, CDR2 FQNNGV. CDR3 sequence: CASSPGNTYEQYL. In nucleotides, the CDR3 is TGCGCCAGCAGCCCCGGGAACACTTACGAGCAGTACCTC.

Concerning this clonotype: One end of the junction varies from germline; a read error may be responsible. The CDR3 coding sequence is TGTGCCAGCAGGGCAGGGGATCTTACCAGGGAGTTGTTTTTT. Translating it yields CASRAGDLTRELFF. This chain uses TRBV28 with TRBJ2-2; D possibly corresponds to TRBD1 (6 bases). CDR1 is MDHEN, CDR2 SYDVKM, per germline. CDR3 length: 14 residues.

The rearrangement joins TRBV28 to TRBJ2-7; the D gene is possibly TRBD1 (6 bases). The germline CDR1 and CDR2 sequences are MDHEN and SYDVKM. This CDR3 is built from 14 residues. Between the trimmed V and J ends, which lost 7 bases and 4 bases, there was a span of 17 bases. The CDR3: CASKGRDRIYEQYF. CDR3 nucleotides: TGTGCCAGCAAGGGAAGAGACAGGATTTACGAGCAGTACTTC.

The chain couples TRBV7-8 to TRBJ2-7; tentative D call: TRBD1 (5 bases). CDR3 length: 14 residues. Trimming left V 3 bases short and J 4 bases short, with 13 bases between. The germline gives CDR1 SGHVS, CDR2 FQNEAQ. CDR3 nucleotides: TGTGCCAGCAGCTTGGATGACAGACAGTACGAGCAGTACTTC. Translating gives CASSLDDRQYEQYF.

This clonotype appeared a single time. One end of the junction does not line up with germline, which may come from a read error. The chain recombines TRBV11-2 with TRBJ2-7; possibly TRBD2 for D (5 bases). The V gene's germline CDR1 is SGHAT and CDR2 FQNNGV. The CDR3 consists of 17 residues. DNA for the CDR3: TGTGCCTGCAGCTTAGGAGGTACATATCTGAGCTCCTACGAGCAGTACTTC. Translated: CACSLGGTYLSSYEQYF.

There are a few counts of this clonotype. The CDR3 does not end in the conserved phenylalanine or tryptophan, so this is likely a read error. CDR3 sequence: CASSRGLAEQFS. The DNA of the CDR3 is TGTGCCAGCAGCCGGGGACTAGCAGAACAGTTCTCC. V is TRBV5-4 and J is TRBJ2-1; the match to TRBD2 covers 9 bases. Losses at the gene ends were 4 bases for V and 13 bases for J; bases not matched to a gene: 6. CDR3 size: 12 residues. Germline CDR1 and CDR2: SGHNT and YYREEE (reference sequence).

About this clonotype itself: At one end, the junction sequence differs from germline, possibly due to a read error. The gene calls are TRBV4-1 and TRBJ1-4; D is unclear. The CDR3 has 10 amino acids. Germline V gene lookup returns CDR1 MGHRA and CDR2 YSYEKL. CDR3 sequence (DNA): TGCACCAGTGGCTATGAAAAACCGTTATTT. Its protein is CTSGYEKPLF.

The chain employs TRBV11-2 and TRBJ2-5; possible D gene TRBD2, 6 bases. The CDR3 consists of 14 residues. Germline lookup yields CDR1 SGHAT and CDR2 FQNNGV. The CDR3 bases are TGTGTCAGTAGCTCCCCGAGGAGCTGGGAGGCCCAGTACTTC. Translation gives CVSSSPRSWEAQYF.

This clonotype was counted at least ten times. J is TRBJ1-1 and V is TRBV9; D is unclear. Germline V lookup: CDR1 SGDLS, CDR2 YYNGEE. The CDR3 spans 13 residues. With 3 bases removed from V and 6 bases from J, the gap between germline ends came to 12 bases. The CDR3 loop is CASSDGNKAEAFF. The CDR3 nucleotides read TGTGCCAGCAGCGACGGAAATAAGGCTGAAGCTTTCTTT.

About this clonotype itself: At one boundary the junction diverges from the germline segment, which might be a read error. V gene TRBV7-3 combines with J gene TRBJ2-1; 7 bases match TRBD2. This CDR3 is built from 16 residues. The germline gives CDR1 SGHTA, CDR2 FQGTGA. Here the CDR3 DNA reads TGTGCCAGCAGCTTAGCTCTAGCGGACTCTTACAATGAGCTGTTCTTC. It is translated as CASSLALADSYNELFF.

V is TRBV11-2 and J is TRBJ2-3; possibly TRBD1 for D (5 bases). This CDR3 spans 13 amino acids. Trimming removed 0 bases at V and 6 bases at J, with 7 bases between. CDR1 and CDR2 from the germline V gene are SGHAT and FQNNGV. The CDR3, as DNA: TGTGCCAGCAGCTTAGACAGGGCTGATACGCAGTATTTT. It specifies CASSLDRADTQYF.

Concerning this clonotype itself: Likely a read error: the CDR3 ends without its conserved phenylalanine or tryptophan. V gene TRBV11-2 combines with J gene TRBJ2-2; D is ambiguous. The germline CDR1 and CDR2 sequences are SGHAT and FQNNGV. The CDR3 runs 16 residues. The CDR3 nucleotides read TGTACCAGCAGCCCCGATCCCCGATTGAACACCGGGGAGCTGTTTGTT. Amino acids: CTSSPDPRLNTGELFV.

Points on this clonotype: Since the CDR3 does not end with the conserved phenylalanine or tryptophan, this likely comes from a read error. This chain uses TRBV7-9 with TRBJ2-7; 9 nucleotides match TRBD2. CDR3 length: 15 amino acids. CDR1 SEHNR and CDR2 FQNEAQ come from the germline V gene (reference sequence). Here the CDR3 reads CASSWGLAAPYEQYS. In nucleotides, the CDR3 is TGTGCCAGCAGCTGGGGACTAGCCGCACCATACGAACAGTACTCC.

V and J are TRBV6-1 and TRBJ2-2, with D perhaps matching TRBD1 or TRBD2 (6 bases each). The CDR3 runs 19 residues. CDR1 and CDR2 from the germline V gene are MNHNS and SASEGT. V was cut by 3 bases and J by 9 bases, with 29 bases left in between. The CDR3 nucleotides are TGTGCCAGCAGTGAGACCCTTCCCGGGGGCGCCGCGAACAGCAGGGAGCTGTTTTTT. It is translated as CASSETLPGGAANSRELFF.

The chain employs TRBV10-3 and TRBJ2-3, with D maybe TRBD2 (6 bases). The CDR3 runs to 12 residues. Germline CDR1 and CDR2: ENHRY and SYGVKD. The V gene lost 11 bases and the J gene lost 8 bases, with 17 bases spanning the gap. This CDR3 is CAFVHDSGTQYF. The CDR3 nucleotides are TGTGCCTTCGTTCACGATAGCGGTACGCAGTATTTT.

As regards this clonotype: Lacking the conserved final phenylalanine or tryptophan, this CDR3 likely reflects a read error. This chain joins TRBV5-1 and TRBJ2-1, with D unclear. Germline assignment: CDR1 SGHRS and CDR2 YFSETQ. There are 16 residues in the CDR3. The DNA for the CDR3 is TGCGCGAGCAGCCCTCTGGGCATCAGCTCCTACAATGGGCAGTTCTCC. It yields the protein CASSPLGISSYNGQFS.

CDR3 coding DNA: TGTGCCAGCAACCATGAACACCTAGGACAGGGGGGATCGCGTGAGCAGTACTTC. Its protein is CASNHEHLGQGGSREQYF. The rearrangement links TRBV4-2 to TRBJ2-7; 10 bases agree with TRBD1. With V trimmed by 7 bases and J by 7 bases, 22 bases remained unmatched. This CDR3 comprises 18 residues. CDR1 is LGHNA, CDR2 YNFKEQ, per germline.